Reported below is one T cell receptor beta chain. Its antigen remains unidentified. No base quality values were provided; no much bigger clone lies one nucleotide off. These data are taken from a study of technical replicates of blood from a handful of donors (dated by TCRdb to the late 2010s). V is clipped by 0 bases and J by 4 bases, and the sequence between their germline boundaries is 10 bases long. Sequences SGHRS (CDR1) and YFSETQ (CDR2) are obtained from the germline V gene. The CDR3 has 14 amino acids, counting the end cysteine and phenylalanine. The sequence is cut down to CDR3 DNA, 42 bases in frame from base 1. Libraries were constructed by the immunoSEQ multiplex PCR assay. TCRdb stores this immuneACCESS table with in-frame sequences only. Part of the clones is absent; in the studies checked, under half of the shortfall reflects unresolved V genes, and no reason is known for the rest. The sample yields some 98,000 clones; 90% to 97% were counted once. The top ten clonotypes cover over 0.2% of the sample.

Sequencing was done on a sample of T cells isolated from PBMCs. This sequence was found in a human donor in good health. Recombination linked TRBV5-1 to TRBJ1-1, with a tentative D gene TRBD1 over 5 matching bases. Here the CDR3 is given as CASSLEQGRTEAFF. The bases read TGCGCCAGCAGCTTGGAGCAGGGTCGCACTGAAGCTTTCTTT.